One sample yielded the 10 T cell receptor beta chains listed below, sequenced in a study of OX40 agonist ivuxolimab in advanced cancers. Clones were sequenced by immunoSEQ multiplex PCR, and TCRdb holds only the in-frame ones, with some missing. The sample holds around 140,000 clones, approximately 94% seen once. The sequenced sample was CD4+ or CD8+ T cells sorted from blood, obtained in a trial of the OX40 agonist ivuxolimab. The receptors derive from an adult with an advanced solid tumor such as melanoma, head and neck, liver or kidney cancer.

This sequence joins TRBV7-3 and TRBJ2-1; 9 nucleotides line up with TRBD2. This CDR3 contains 16 residues. With 5 bases clipped from V and 6 bases from J, the junction kept 11 bases outside the gene matches. CDR1 SGHTA and CDR2 FQGTGA come from the germline V gene. CDR3 amino acids: CASSPIEAGGFNEQFF. The CDR3 DNA sequence: TGTGCCAGCAGCCCCATAGAAGCGGGGGGCTTCAATGAGCAGTTCTTC.

CDR3 sequence reads: CASSLGDRVKAFF. In nucleotides, the CDR3 is TGTGCCAGCAGTTTGGGGGACAGGGTGAAGGCTTTCTTT. J is TRBJ1-1 and V is TRBV28, with 9 bases aligning to TRBD1. The junction had 7 bases not matched to a gene; V was cut back by 3 bases and J by 11 bases. The length of the CDR3 is 13 residues. Germline values: CDR1 MDHEN, CDR2 SYDVKM. The full variable domain, its missing parts supplied by reference TRBV28 and TRBJ1-1, is DVKVTQSSRYLVKRTGEKVFLECVQDMDHENMFWYRQDPGLGLRLIYFSYDVKMKEKGDIPEGYSVSREKKERFSLILESASTNQTSMYLCASSLGDRVKAFFGQGTRLTVV.

The J gene is TRBJ1-1, the V gene TRBV18; 9 bases map to TRBD1. After removal of 3 bases from V and 3 bases from J, the junction contained 8 bases not matched to a gene. CDR3 length: 16 amino acids. CDR1 is KGHSH, CDR2 LQKENI, per germline. The CDR3 sequence is CASSPSTGGGYTEAFF. CDR3 nucleotide sequence: TGTGCCAGCTCACCCTCTACAGGGGGCGGGTACACTGAAGCTTTCTTT.

The V call is TRBV7-2, the J call TRBJ1-1; 10 nucleotides agree with TRBD1. The ends lost 1 base at V and 5 bases at J; junction bases unmatched: 10. Germline values: CDR1 SGHTA, CDR2 FQGNSA. The CDR3 is 17 amino acids. The CDR3: CASSLGWTGGRQTEAFF. CDR3 sequence (DNA): TGTGCCAGCAGCTTAGGATGGACAGGGGGAAGACAGACTGAAGCTTTCTTT.

The V gene is TRBV7-2, the J gene TRBJ1-2; D is possibly TRBD1 (5 bases). Germline-derived CDR1 and CDR2 are SGHTA and FQGNSA. CDR3 length: 14 residues. V dropped 6 bases and J dropped 6 bases, with 17 bases sitting between them. DNA for the CDR3: TGTGCCAGCAGTCTCAACGGGCAGGGTGATGGCTACACCTTC. Encoded protein: CASSLNGQGDGYTF.

The CDR3 nucleotides are TGTGCCAGCAGCTTGACATACAGGGGTACCTACGAGCAGTACTTC. Protein sequence: CASSLTYRGTYEQYF. J is TRBJ2-7 and V is TRBV5-4; 7 bases line up with TRBD1. V trimming: 1 base; J trimming: 2 bases; junction bases outside the gene matches: 6. The germline gives CDR1 SGHNT, CDR2 YYREEE (reference sequence). There are 15 residues in the CDR3.

V usage is TRBV14 and J usage is TRBJ2-2; D ambiguous. Per the germline V gene, CDR1 is SGHDN and CDR2 is FVKESK. The CDR3 has 11 residues. Trimming took off 0 bases at V and 9 bases at J, with 2 bases between the two ends. The CDR3 nucleotides are TGTGCCAGCAGCCAAGATTGGGAGCTGTTTTTT. As protein: CASSQDWELFF. The full variable domain, in which reference TRBV14 and TRBJ2-2 provide the parts outside the CDR3, is EAGVTQFPSHSVIEKGQTVTLRCDPISGHDNLYWYRRVMGKEIKFLLHFVKESKQDESGMPNNRFLAERTGGTYSTLKVQPAELEDSGVYFCASSQDWELFFGEGSRLTVL.

The chain uses TRBV7-9 and TRBJ2-7, with a weak D call TRBD1 (5 bases). CDR1 SEHNR and CDR2 FQNEAQ come from the germline V gene (reference sequence). The V end was cut by 2 bases, the J end by 6 bases, with 11 bases between. The CDR3 consists of 13 residues. The CDR3 DNA reads as TGTGCCAGCAGCTTAAGCAGGGCTGGCGAGCAGTACTTC. This gives the protein CASSLSRAGEQYF.

The V and J genes are TRBV5-5 and TRBJ1-2; tentatively, D is TRBD1 (5 bases). CDR1 and CDR2 (germline): SGHKS, YYEKEE (reference sequence). The CDR3 has 16 amino acids. The ends were cut back, 3 bases at V and 1 base at J, with 16 bases in the middle. The chain's CDR3 is CASSYNPGRINYGYTF. The CDR3 DNA reads as TGTGCCAGCAGCTACAATCCGGGACGGATTAACTATGGCTACACCTTC.

The V and J genes are TRBV7-2 and TRBJ2-5; D is perhaps TRBD1 or TRBD2 (5 bases each). The CDR3 spans 11 residues. V was pared by 5 bases and J by 9 bases, with 10 bases between. Germline CDR1 reads SGHTA; CDR2 reads FQGNSA. CDR3 DNA: TGTGCCAGCAGCACTCGAGGGGCCCAGTACTTC. It yields the protein CASSTRGAQYF.